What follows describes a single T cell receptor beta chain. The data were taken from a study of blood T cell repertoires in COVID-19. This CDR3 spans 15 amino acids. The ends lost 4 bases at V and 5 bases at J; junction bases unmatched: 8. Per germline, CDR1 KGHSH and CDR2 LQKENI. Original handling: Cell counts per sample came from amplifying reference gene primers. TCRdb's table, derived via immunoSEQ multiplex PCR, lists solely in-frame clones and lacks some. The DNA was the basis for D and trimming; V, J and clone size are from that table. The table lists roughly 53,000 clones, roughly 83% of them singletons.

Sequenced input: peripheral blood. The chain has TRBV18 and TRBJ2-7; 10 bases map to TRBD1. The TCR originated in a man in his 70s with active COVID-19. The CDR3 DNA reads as TGTGCCAGCTCACGAGGGACAGGGGTTCGGGACGAGCAGTACTTC. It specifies CASSRGTGVRDEQYF.